This TCR beta chain was sequenced for a study of cytomegalovirus exposure and HLA in healthy donors. About the study: An earlier analysis identified approximately 120 million unique TCR beta sequences in 150 million to 200 million T cells.

PCR used 60 Vbeta primers and 13 Jbeta primers. In the original processing: An analysis performed later counted 81 million or so unique TCR beta chains (around 10 million of them shared). Only in-frame clones appear in the TCRdb table, and some are missing; sequencing was by immunoSEQ multiplex PCR. Clonal size and the V and J genes are those of that table, whereas D and trimming came from the DNA. The sample holds about 120,000 clones, 80% seen once. With 4 bases clipped from V and 6 bases from J, the junction kept 15 bases outside the gene matches. Germline V gives CDR1 SGHRS, CDR2 YFSETQ. This CDR3 is 17 amino acids long. Turning to this clone: What it binds is not known.

Whole-study findings and limits: Presence/absence analyses rested on an assumption that sequencing depth was roughly uniform across donors. The CMV antigen specificity of a few CMV-associated chains was confirmed through in vitro analysis.

The chain combines TRBV5-1 with TRBJ1-1, with 10 bases matching TRBD1. Sequenced material: PBMCs. This receptor was obtained from a female donor in good health and CMV-seropositive. Here the CDR3 reads CASSRNPGQGRVAEAFF. The CDR3 DNA reads as TGCGCCAGCAGCCGCAATCCGGGACAGGGGAGGGTCGCTGAAGCTTTCTTT.